The present entry profiles one T cell receptor beta chain with its context. The data were taken from a study of CD8+ T cells in alopecia areata. Trimming stripped 7 bases from V and 0 bases from J, with 16 bases between. The CDR3 length is 16 residues. RNA extraction was followed by reverse transcription into cDNA, which acted as the sequencing template. Profiling relied on immunoSEQ multiplex PCR, and the TCRdb table lists in-frame clones only, not all of them. Of fewer than 150,000 clones in the sample, roughly 58% were seen once. The sequence derives from a human donor with alopecia areata. The sequences come from CD4+ T cells sorted from blood, collected at week 0. The chain uses TRBV23-1 and TRBJ1-3; D might be TRBD1 (6 bases). TRBV23-1 is an ORF for which the function is uncertain. The CDR3 DNA follows: TGCGCCAGCATTTATGAACAGGGTGTCTCTGGAAACACCATATATTTT. Translating it yields CASIYEQGVSGNTIYF.